Listed below are T cell receptor beta chains from one sample, sequenced in a study of OX40 agonist ivuxolimab in advanced cancers. Here immunoSEQ multiplex PCR was the method, and the copy in TCRdb shows in-frame clones only, minus some. This table holds around 60,000 clones, 75% to 90% found once. This specimen was CD4+ or CD8+ T cells sorted from blood, taken in a trial of the OX40 agonist ivuxolimab. Source of these receptors: an adult with an advanced solid tumor such as melanoma, head and neck, liver or kidney cancer. CDR3s leave out the opening cysteine and the closing phenylalanine or tryptophan. The D gene is left open where the match is weak.

d_gene	v_gene	j_gene	CDR3aa
.	TRBV4-3	TRBJ2-1	ASSQDHGHPIYNEQF
TRBD2	TRBV4-3	TRBJ2-7	ASSQDGTSNDEQY
TRBD2	TRBV4-3	TRBJ2-1	ASSQVSGLADHNEQF
.	TRBV5-6	TRBJ2-1	ASSLHMVNEQF
.	TRBV7-2	TRBJ1-5	ASSLSGGLSQPQH
TRBD2	TRBV9	TRBJ2-3	ASSGERVGTSAPDTQY
.	TRBV29-1	TRBJ2-3	SVGGVIDTSTDTQY
TRBD2	TRBV4-2	TRBJ2-7	ASSQDWLAGPYEQY
.	TRBV11-3	TRBJ2-1	ASSLVYRNNEQF
TRBD1	TRBV7-9	TRBJ2-5	ATTSLGGTGTWGETQY
.	TRBV7-9	TRBJ2-5	ASNKYGPQETQY
.	TRBV20-1	TRBJ1-5	SNASYQPQH
.	TRBV6-1	TRBJ2-2	ASSSAGERELF
.	TRBV27	TRBJ1-4	ASSVRTGTTNEKLF
.	TRBV20-1	TRBJ2-1	SAGTSNEQF
.	TRBV5-4	TRBJ1-1	ASSRGPNEMNTEAF
.	TRBV4-2	TRBJ2-2	ASSQGTGELF
.	TRBV6-5	TRBJ2-2	ASSHGSQVGELF
.	TRBV6-5	TRBJ1-2	ASSSPLDPTI
.	TRBV7-8	TRBJ2-7	ASSVNWGYEQY
TRBD2	TRBV15	TRBJ2-1	ATSTTSGGAYNEQF
TRBD1	TRBV5-6	TRBJ2-7	ASSLAHIGQASYEQY
.	TRBV5-6	TRBJ1-5	ASSLGAAFSNQPQH
.	TRBV4-3	TRBJ2-3	ASSQHYRRTLTRVDTQY
TRBD1	TRBV30	TRBJ2-7	AWWGQGLRRSYEQY
.	TRBV10-1	TRBJ2-7	ASSEDLNEQY
TRBD2	TRBV4-2	TRBJ2-2	ASSQDLVGLAGRGGELF
.	TRBV4-1	TRBJ2-7	ASSQGTANSYEQY
TRBD2	TRBV4-3	TRBJ2-5	ASSQDLSGLAGVQETQY
.	TRBV18	TRBJ2-1	ASSPRDSQNEQF
TRBD2	TRBV4-3	TRBJ2-2	ASSQDLSGAWDTGELF
TRBD2	TRBV7-9	TRBJ2-1	ASSPGLAGGPSGEQF
.	TRBV6-5	TRBJ1-1	ASSYSDSERNTEAF
.	TRBV9	TRBJ2-5	ASSPTLQGFQETQY
.	TRBV27	TRBJ2-3	ASSFFGLATDTQY
.	TRBV11-1	TRBJ2-1	ASSLQDISYNEQF
.	TRBV21-1	TRBJ1-3	ASSKWGDSGNTIY
TRBD2	TRBV4-3	TRBJ2-2	ASSQFSGSNPGELF
.	TRBV9	TRBJ2-6	ASSVNPAPGANVLT
TRBD2	TRBV19	TRBJ2-1	ASKTSGIPNEQF
.	TRBV6-6	TRBJ1-2	ASSYSVQANYGYT
TRBD1	TRBV11-2	TRBJ2-7	ASSFGTGDYEQY
.	TRBV28	TRBJ1-5	ASSLARGNQPQH
.	TRBV28	TRBJ2-7	ASSLWAGPREQY